These 5 T cell receptor beta chains originate from one sample sequenced in a study of T cell responses to AZD1222 COVID-19 vaccine (dated by TCRdb to about 2021). To prepare the library, the immunoSEQ multiplex PCR assay was applied. This immuneACCESS table, as held by TCRdb, lists in-frame sequences with V and J called but not all clones. Of the missing ones, under half trace to an unresolved V gene in checked studies; the others have no known cause. This sample comprises roughly 120,000 clones, approximately 90% of them detected only once. The ten largest clones capture about 4% of the sample. The sample's time point, from its label and the paper: about 28 days (+/-7) after the second vaccine dose. The sample was peripheral blood, taken 28 days after the second AZD1222 dose. The receptor source for this set is an adult who received the AZD1222 COVID-19 vaccine.

The J gene is TRBJ2-1, the V gene TRBV11-3; 13 nucleotides match TRBD2. The CDR3 is made up of 15 amino acids. Germline-derived CDR1 and CDR2 are SGHNT and YENEEA. V dropped 3 bases and J dropped 7; count of bases not matched to a gene: 3. CDR3 amino acids: CASSLTSGGPNEQFF. The CDR3 DNA is TGTGCCAGCAGCTTGACTAGCGGGGGGCCAAATGAGCAGTTCTTC.

This chain connects TRBV14 to TRBJ2-4, with unresolved D. Germline loops: CDR1 SGHDN, CDR2 FVKESK. This CDR3 is 14 amino acids long. V was trimmed by 2 bases and J by 0 bases, leaving 5 bases between them. The DNA for the CDR3 is TGTGCCAGCAGCCAAAGGATAGCCAAAAACATTCAGTACTTC. Translation: CASSQRIAKNIQYF.

The V gene is TRBV4-2, the J gene TRBJ1-2, with TRBD1 matching over 7 bases. V dropped 4 bases and J dropped 6; count of bases not matched to a gene: 14. The CDR3 runs to 16 residues. CDR1 and CDR2 from the germline V gene are LGHNA and YNFKEQ. CDR3 residues: CASSRGGTEALNGYTF. The CDR3, as DNA: TGTGCCAGCAGCCGGGGGGGGACAGAGGCACTCAATGGCTACACCTTC.

This clone has only a few counts. The chain carries TRBV4-3 and TRBJ2-1; tentatively, D is TRBD1 or TRBD2 (5 bases each). The CDR3 runs 14 residues. CDR1 and CDR2 (germline): LGHNA, YSLEER. Trimming removed 1 base at V and 12 bases at J, with 16 bases between. CDR3 in DNA: TGCGCCAGCAGCCAAGCGGGGCAAGTTCACACGCAGTTCTTC. It codes for CASSQAGQVHTQFF.

This chain connects TRBV6-1 to TRBJ1-6; perhaps TRBD1 as D (6 bases). V was cut by 1 base and J by 6 bases, with 19 bases left in between. CDR1 is MNHNS, CDR2 SASEGT, per germline. The CDR3 has 18 amino acids. The CDR3 nucleotides are TGTGCCAGCAGTGAAGACAGGGTCCGTCTATTCAGTAATTCACCCCTCCACTTT. The encoded protein is CASSEDRVRLFSNSPLHF.